The clone carrying this T cell receptor beta chain was seen a single time. What it binds is unknown. Researchers collected around 11 milliliters of peripheral blood from every single donor. Combining a sample-barcoded 5' primer with a J-beta primer mix, a second PCR ran for roughly 6 to 12 cycles. TCRdb ran MiXCR on the 5' RACE reads and lists one entry per CDR3 protein. Of about 800,000 distinct CDR3 sequences in the sample, 58% were seen once. This record comes from a study of blood T cells in healthy people across ages. General study results and limits: The long-lived group displayed more naive CD4+ cells, plus higher diversity, than the aged donors did.

Germline CDR1 and CDR2: MNHEY and SMNVEV (reference sequence). Trimming removed 2 bases at V and 4 bases at J, with 7 bases between. The CDR3 is made up of 13 amino acids. Source material: blood. The chain combines TRBV27 with TRBJ2-3; D is ambiguous. This clonotype was obtained from a man in his thirties or forties in good health. CDR3 DNA: TGTGCCAGCAGTTTAGGATTCGCAGATACGCAGTATTTT. It specifies CASSLGFADTQYF.